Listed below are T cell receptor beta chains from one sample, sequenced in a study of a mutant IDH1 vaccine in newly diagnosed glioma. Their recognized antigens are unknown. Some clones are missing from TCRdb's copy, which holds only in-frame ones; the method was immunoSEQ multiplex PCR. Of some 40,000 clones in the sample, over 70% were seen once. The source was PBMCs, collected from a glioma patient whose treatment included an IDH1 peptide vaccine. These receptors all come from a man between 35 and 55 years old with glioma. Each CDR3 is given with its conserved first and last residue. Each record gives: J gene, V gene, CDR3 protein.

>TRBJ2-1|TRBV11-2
CASSLDRAGGINEQFF
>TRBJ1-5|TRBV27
CASSWSSENQPQHF
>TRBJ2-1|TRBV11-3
CASSLVGGTANEQFF
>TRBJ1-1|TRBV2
CASSESGTVSGEAFF
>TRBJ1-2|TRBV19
CASSPGAWYGYTF
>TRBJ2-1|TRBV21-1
CASSKLNSYNEQFF
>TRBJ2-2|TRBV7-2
CATLGGPRVGELFF
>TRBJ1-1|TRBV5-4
CASSPEPGDLTNTEAFF
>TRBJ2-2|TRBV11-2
CASRRGGPNTGELFF
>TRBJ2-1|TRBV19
CASSRAGTQRNEQFF
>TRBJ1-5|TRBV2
CASRPEGGHGQPQHF
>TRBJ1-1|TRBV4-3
CASSQGTTKAFF
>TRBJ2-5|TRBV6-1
CASSGFQWKKYQETQYF
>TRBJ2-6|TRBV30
CAWSAQRAANVLTF
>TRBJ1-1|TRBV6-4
CASSDQTGFEAFF
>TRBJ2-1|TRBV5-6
CASSLGVGRSNEQFF
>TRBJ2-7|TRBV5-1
CASSRDRVEQYF
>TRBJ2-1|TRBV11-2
CASSLVAGRTHEQFF
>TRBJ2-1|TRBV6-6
CASTPGLSNEQFF
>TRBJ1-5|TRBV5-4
CASSLGGSNQPQHF